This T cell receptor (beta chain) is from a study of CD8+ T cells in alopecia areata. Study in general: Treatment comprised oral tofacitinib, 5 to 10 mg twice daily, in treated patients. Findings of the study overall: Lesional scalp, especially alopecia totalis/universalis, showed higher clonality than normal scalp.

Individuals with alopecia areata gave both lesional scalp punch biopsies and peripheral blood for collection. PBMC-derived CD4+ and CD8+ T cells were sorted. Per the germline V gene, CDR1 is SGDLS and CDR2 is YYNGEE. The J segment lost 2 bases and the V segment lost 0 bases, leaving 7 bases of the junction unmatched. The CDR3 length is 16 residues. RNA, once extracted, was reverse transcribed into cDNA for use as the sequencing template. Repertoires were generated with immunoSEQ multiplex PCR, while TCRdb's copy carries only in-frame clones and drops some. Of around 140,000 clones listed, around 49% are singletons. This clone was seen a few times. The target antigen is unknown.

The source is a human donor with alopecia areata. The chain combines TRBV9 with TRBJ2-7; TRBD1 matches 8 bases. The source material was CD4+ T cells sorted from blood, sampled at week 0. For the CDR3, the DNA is TGTGCCAGCAGCGTAGGAGGGGACAGGTCCACCTACGAGCAGTACTTC. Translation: CASSVGGDRSTYEQYF.